This T cell receptor beta chain stems from a study of OX40 agonist ivuxolimab in advanced cancers. Looking at the study overall: Eligibility rules accepted prior anti-PD-1, anti-PD-L1 or anti-CTLA-4 therapy, and over 30% had some. Study outcomes and limitations: Certain nonresponders additionally had low normalized T-cell clonal expansion. Still undetermined is the antigen specificity of the expanded peripheral T cells.

Between the trimmed V and J ends, which lost 4 bases and 5 bases, there was a span of 12 bases. Per germline, CDR1 SGHRS and CDR2 YFSETQ. The CDR3 is 14 residues long. The sample holds one count of this clone. The target antigen is unknown. Clones were read by immunoSEQ multiplex PCR, and TCRdb kept only the in-frame ones, dropping some. The data contain some 99,000 clones, 70% to 85% of them seen just once; the ten biggest clones take up more than 1.4%. The specimen was CD4+ or CD8+ T cells sorted from blood, collected in a trial of the OX40 agonist ivuxolimab. This clonotype was obtained from an adult with an advanced solid tumor such as melanoma, head and neck, liver or kidney cancer. J is TRBJ2-2 and V is TRBV5-1; D is ambiguous. Here the CDR3 DNA reads TGCGCCAGCAGCATCCGGACCGGAACCGGGGAGCTGTTTTTT. This translates into CASSIRTGTGELFF.